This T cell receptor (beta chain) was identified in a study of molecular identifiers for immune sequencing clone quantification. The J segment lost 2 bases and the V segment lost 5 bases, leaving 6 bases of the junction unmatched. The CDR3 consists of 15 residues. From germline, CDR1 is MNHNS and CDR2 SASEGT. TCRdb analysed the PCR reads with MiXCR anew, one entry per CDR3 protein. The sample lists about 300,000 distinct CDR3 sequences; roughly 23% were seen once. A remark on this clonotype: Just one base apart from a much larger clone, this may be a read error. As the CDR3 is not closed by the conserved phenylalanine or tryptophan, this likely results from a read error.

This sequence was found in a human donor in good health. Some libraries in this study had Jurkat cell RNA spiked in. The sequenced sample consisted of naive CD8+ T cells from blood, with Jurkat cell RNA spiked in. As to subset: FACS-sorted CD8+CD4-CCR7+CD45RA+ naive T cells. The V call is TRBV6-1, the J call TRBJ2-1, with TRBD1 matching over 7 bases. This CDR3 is CASSIRQGPYNEQFS. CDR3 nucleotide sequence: TGTGCCAGCAGTATCAGACAGGGCCCCTACAATGAGCAGTTCTCC.